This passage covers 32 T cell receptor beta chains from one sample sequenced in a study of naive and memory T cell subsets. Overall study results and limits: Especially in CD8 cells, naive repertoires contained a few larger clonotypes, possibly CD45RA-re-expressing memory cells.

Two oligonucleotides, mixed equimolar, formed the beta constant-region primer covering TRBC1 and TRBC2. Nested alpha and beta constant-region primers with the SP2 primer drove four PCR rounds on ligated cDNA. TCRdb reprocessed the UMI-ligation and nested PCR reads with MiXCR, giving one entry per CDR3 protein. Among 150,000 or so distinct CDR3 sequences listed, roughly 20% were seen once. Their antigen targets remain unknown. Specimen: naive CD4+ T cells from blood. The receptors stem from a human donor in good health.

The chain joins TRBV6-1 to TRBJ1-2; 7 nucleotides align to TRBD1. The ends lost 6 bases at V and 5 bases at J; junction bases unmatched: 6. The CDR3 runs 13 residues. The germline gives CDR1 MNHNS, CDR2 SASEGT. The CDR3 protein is CASSGGTVYGYTF. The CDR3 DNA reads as TGTGCCAGCAGCGGTGGGACAGTTTATGGCTACACCTTC.

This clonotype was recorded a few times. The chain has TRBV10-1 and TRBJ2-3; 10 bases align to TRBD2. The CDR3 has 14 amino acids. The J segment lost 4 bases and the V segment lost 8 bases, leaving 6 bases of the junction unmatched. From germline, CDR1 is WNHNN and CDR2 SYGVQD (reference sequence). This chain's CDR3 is CASSSGRGADTQYF. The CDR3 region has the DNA TGCGCCAGCTCGAGCGGGAGGGGGGCAGATACGCAGTATTTT.

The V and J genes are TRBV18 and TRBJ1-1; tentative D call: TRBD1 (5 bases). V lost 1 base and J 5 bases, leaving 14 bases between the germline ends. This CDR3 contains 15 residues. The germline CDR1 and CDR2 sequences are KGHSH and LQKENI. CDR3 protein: CASSPQNGGWTEAFF. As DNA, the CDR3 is TGTGCCAGCTCACCACAGAACGGGGGTTGGACTGAAGCTTTCTTT.

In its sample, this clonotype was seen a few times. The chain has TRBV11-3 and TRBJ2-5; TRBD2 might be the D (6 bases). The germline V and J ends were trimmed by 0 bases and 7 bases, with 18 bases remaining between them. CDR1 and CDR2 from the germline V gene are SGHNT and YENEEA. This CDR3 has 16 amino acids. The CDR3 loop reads CASSLDLSAGHGTQYF. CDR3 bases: TGTGCCAGCAGCTTAGATCTAAGCGCGGGGCACGGGACCCAGTACTTC.

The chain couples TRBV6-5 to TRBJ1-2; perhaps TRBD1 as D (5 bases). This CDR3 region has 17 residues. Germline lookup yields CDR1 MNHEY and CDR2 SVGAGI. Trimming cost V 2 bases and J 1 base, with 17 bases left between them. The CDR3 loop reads CASSYRPGQGDNYGYTF. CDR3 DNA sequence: TGTGCCAGCAGTTACCGTCCAGGTCAAGGGGATAACTATGGCTACACCTTC.

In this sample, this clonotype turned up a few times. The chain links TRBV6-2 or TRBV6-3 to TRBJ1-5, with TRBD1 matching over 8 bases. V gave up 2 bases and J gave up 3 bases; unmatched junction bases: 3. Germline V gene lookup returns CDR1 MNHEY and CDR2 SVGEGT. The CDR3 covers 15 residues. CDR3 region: CASSYPDRDNQPQHF. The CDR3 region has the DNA TGTGCCAGCAGTTACCCGGACAGGGACAATCAGCCCCAGCATTTT.

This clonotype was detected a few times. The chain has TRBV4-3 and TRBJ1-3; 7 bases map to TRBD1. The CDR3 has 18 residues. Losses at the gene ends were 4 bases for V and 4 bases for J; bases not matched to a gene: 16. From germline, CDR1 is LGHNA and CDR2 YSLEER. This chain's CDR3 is CASSPRALPTGTGNTIYF. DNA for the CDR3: TGCGCCAGCAGCCCCCGGGCCCTCCCGACAGGGACAGGAAACACCATATATTTT.

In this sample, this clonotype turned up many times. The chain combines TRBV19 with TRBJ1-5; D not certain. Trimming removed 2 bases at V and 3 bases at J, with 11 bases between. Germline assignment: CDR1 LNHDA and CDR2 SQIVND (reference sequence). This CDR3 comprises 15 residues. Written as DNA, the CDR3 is TGTGCCAGTAGTATATCGGGAGATTTCAATCAGCCCCAGCATTTT. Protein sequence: CASSISGDFNQPQHF.

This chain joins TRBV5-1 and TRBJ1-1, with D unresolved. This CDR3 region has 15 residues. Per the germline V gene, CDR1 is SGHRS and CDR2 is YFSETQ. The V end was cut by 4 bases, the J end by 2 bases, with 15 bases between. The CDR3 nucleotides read TGCGCCAGCAGCCCAGCCCGGGTGATCAACACTGAAGCTTTCTTT. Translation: CASSPARVINTEAFF.

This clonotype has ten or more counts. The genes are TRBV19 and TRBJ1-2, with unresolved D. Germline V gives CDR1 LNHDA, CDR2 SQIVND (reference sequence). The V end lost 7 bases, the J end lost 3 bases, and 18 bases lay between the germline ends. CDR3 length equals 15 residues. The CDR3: CASTLNGGMDYGYTF. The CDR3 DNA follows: TGTGCCAGTACCCTCAATGGAGGAATGGACTATGGCTACACCTTC. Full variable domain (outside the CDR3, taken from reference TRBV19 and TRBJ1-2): DGGITQSPKYLFRKEGQNVTLSCEQNLNHDAMYWYRQDPGQGLRLIYYSQIVNDFQKGDIAEGYSVSREKKESFPLTVTSAQKNPTAFYLCASTLNGGMDYGYTFGSGTRLTVV.

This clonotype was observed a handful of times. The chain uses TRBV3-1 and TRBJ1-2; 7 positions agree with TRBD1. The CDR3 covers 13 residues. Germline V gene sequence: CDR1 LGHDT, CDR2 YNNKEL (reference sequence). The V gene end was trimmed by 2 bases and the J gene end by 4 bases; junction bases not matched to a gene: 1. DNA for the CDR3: TGTGCCAGCAGCCAATCAGGGGGCTATGGCTACACCTTC. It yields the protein CASSQSGGYGYTF.

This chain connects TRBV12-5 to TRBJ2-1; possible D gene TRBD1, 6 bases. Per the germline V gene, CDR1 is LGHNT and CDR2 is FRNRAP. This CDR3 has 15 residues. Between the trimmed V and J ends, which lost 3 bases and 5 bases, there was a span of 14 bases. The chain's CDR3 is CASGFGDRRDNEQFF. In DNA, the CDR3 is TGTGCTAGTGGTTTTGGAGACAGGAGAGACAATGAGCAGTTCTTC.

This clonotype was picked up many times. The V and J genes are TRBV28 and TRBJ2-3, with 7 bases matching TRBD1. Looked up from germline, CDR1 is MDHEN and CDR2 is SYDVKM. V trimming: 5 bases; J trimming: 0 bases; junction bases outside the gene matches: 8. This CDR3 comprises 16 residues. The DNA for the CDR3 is TGTGCCAGCAGTCGGACAGGCCCAACTAGCACAGATACGCAGTATTTT. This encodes CASSRTGPTSTDTQYF.

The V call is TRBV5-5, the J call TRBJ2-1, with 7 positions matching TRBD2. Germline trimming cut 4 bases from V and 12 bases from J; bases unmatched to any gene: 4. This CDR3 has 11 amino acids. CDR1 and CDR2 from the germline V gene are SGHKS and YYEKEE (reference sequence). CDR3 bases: TGTGCCAGCAGCCAAGCGGGAAGGCAGTTCTTC. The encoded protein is CASSQAGRQFF.

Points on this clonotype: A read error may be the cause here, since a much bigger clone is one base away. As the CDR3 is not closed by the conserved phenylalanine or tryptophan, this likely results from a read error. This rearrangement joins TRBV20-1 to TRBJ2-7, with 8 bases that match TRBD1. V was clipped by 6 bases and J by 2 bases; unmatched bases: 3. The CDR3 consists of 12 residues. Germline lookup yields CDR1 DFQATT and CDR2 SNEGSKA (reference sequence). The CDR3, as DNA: TGCAGTGCCGTGGACAGGGCCTACGAGCAGTACCTC. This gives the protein CSAVDRAYEQYL.

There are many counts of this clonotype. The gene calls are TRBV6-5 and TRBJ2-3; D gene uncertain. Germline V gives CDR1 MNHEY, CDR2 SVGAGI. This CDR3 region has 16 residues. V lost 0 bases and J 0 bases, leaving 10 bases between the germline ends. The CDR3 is CASSYSLKSSTDTQYF. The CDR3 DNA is TGTGCCAGCAGTTACTCCCTGAAGTCTAGCACAGATACGCAGTATTTT.

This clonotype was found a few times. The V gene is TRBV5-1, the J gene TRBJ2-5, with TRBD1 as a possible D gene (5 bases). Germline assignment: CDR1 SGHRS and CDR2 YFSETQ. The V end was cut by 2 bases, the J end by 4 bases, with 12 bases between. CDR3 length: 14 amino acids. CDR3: CASSLTGMGETQYF. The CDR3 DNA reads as TGCGCCAGCAGCTTAACAGGAATGGGAGAGACCCAGTACTTC. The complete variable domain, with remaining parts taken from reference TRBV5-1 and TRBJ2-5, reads KAGVTQTPRYLIKTRGQQVTLSCSPISGHRSVSWYQQTPGQGLQFLFEYFSETQRNKGNFPGRFSGRQFSNSRSEMNVSTLELGDSALYLCASSLTGMGETQYFGPGTRLLVL.

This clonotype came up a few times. The CDR3 loop is CASSLQGKQETQYF. The CDR3 DNA is TGTGCCAGCTCACTACAGGGCAAACAAGAGACCCAGTACTTC. V is TRBV18 and J is TRBJ2-5, with D maybe TRBD1 (6 bases). The CDR3 extends over 14 amino acids. Germline CDR1 reads KGHSH; CDR2 reads LQKENI. Trimming took off 4 bases at V and 2 bases at J, with 11 bases between the two ends. Combining the CDR3 with reference TRBV18 and TRBJ2-5 gives the whole variable domain NAGVMQNPRHLVRRRGQEARLRCSPMKGHSHVYWYRQLPEEGLKFMVYLQKENIIDESGMPKERFSAEFPKEGPSILRIQQVVRGDSAAYFCASSLQGKQETQYFGPGTRLLVL.

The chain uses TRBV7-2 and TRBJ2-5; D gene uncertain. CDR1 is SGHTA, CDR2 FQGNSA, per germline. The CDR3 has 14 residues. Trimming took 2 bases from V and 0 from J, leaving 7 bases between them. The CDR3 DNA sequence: TGTGCCAGCAGCTTATGGGGATACCAAGAGACCCAGTACTTC. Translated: CASSLWGYQETQYF.

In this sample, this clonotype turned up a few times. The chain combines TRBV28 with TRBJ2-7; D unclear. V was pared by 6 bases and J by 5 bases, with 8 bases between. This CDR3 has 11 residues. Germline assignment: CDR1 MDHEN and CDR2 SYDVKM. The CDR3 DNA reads TGTGCCAGCAGCACCTTGGACGAGCAGTACTTC. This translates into CASSTLDEQYF.

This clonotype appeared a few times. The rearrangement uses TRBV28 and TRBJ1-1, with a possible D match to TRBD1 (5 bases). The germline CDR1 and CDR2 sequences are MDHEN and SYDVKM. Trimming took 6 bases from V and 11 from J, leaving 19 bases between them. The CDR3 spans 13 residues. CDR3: CASSLRQPSRAFF. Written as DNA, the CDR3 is TGTGCCAGCAGCTTAAGACAGCCTTCCCGGGCTTTCTTT.

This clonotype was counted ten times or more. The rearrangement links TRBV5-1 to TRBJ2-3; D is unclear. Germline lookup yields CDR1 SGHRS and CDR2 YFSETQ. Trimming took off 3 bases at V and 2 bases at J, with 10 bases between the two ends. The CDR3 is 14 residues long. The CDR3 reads CASSSRASTDTQYF. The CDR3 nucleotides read TGCGCCAGCAGCTCACGCGCTTCCACAGATACGCAGTATTTT.

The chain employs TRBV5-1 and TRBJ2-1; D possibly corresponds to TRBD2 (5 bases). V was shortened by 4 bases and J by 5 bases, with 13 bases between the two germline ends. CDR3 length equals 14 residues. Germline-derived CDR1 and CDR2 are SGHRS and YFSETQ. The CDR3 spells CASSPSPRDNEQFF. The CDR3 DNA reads TGCGCCAGCAGCCCATCCCCGCGGGACAATGAGCAGTTCTTC.

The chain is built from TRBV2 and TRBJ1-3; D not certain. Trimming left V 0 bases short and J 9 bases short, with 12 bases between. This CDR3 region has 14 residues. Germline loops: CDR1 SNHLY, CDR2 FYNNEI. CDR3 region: CASSEARIRSTIYF. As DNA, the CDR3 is TGTGCCAGCAGTGAAGCTCGGATAAGAAGCACCATATATTTT.

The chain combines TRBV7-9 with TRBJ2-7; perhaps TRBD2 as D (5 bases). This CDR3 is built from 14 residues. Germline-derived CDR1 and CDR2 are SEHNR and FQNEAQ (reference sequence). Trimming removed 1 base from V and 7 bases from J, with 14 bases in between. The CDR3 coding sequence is TGTGCCAGCAGCTTAGGAGGGCCCCTGGAGGAGCAGTACTTC. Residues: CASSLGGPLEEQYF.

CDR3 nucleotide sequence: TGTGCCAGCAGTCGGACAGGGACAGCTGGGGCCAACGTCCTGACTTTC. Protein sequence: CASSRTGTAGANVLTF. The gene calls are TRBV27 and TRBJ2-6, with 8 bases matching TRBD1. Germline V lookup: CDR1 MNHEY, CDR2 SMNVEV (reference sequence). This CDR3 is 16 amino acids long. The ends lost 5 bases at V and 2 bases at J; junction bases unmatched: 5.

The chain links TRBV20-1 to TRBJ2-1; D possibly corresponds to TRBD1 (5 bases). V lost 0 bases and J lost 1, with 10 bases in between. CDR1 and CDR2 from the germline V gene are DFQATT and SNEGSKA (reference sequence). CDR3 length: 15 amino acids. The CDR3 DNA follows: TGCAGTGCTAGAGAATTTGGGGCGTCCTACAATGAGCAGTTCTTC. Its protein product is CSAREFGASYNEQFF.

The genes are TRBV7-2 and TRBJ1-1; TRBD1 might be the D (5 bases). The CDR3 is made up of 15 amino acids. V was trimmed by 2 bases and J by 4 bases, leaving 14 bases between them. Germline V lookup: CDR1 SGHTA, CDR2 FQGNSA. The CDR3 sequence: CASSLSLGAGTEAFF. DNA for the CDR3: TGTGCCAGCAGCTTAAGTTTAGGGGCGGGCACTGAAGCTTTCTTT.

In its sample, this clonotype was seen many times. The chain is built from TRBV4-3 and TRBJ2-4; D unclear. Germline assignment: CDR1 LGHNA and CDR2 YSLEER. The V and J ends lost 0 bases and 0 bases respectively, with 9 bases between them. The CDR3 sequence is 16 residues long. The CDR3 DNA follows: TGCGCCAGCAGCCAAGATAGGACCCCAGCCAAAAACATTCAGTACTTC. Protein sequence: CASSQDRTPAKNIQYF.

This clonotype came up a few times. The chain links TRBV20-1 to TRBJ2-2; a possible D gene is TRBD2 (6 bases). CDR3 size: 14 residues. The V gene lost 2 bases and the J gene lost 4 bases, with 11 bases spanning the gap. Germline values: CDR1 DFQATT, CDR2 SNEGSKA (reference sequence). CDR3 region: CSARRGLFTGELFF. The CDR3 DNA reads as TGCAGTGCTAGAAGGGGACTTTTCACCGGGGAGCTGTTTTTT.

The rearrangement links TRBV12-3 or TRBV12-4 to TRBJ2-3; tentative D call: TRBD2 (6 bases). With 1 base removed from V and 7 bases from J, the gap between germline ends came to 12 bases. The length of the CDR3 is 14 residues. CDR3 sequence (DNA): TGTGCCAGCAGTTTAGGCGGGATATTATATACGCAGTATTTT. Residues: CASSLGGILYTQYF.

CDR3 nucleotide sequence: TGTGCCACCAGTGATCCCCTAGCGCCGAACAATGAGCAGTTCTTC. This gives the protein CATSDPLAPNNEQFF. The chain uses TRBV24-1 and TRBJ2-1, with D possibly being TRBD2 (6 bases). V lost 3 bases, J lost 5 bases, and 13 bases lay in between. Germline CDR1 KGHDR, CDR2 SFDVKD. The CDR3 consists of 15 residues.